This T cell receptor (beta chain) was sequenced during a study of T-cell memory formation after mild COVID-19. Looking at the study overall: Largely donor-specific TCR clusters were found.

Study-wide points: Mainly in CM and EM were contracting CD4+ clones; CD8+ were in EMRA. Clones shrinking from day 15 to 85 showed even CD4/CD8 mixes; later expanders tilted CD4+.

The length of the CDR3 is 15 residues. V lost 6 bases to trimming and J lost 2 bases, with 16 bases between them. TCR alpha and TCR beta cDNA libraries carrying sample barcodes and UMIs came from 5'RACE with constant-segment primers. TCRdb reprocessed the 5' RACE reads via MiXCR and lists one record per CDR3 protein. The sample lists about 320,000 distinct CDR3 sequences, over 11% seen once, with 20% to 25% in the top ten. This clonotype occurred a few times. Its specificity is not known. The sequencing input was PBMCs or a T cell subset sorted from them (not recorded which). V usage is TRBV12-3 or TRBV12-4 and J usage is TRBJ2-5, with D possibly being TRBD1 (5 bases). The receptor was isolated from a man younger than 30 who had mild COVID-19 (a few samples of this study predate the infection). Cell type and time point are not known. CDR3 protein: CASSAAGAGQETQYF. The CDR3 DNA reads TGTGCCAGCAGCGCGGCTGGGGCAGGTCAAGAGACCCAGTACTTC.